This T cell receptor (beta chain) was identified during a study of cytomegalovirus exposure and HLA in healthy donors. In the case of this clone: Its antigen is unknown.

The CDR3 contains 15 residues. V trimming: 2 bases; J trimming: 3 bases; junction bases outside the gene matches: 7. Germline lookup yields CDR1 SGDLS and CDR2 YYNGEE. With 60 Vbeta and 13 Jbeta primers, the PCR was carried out. Profiling relied on immunoSEQ multiplex PCR, and the TCRdb table lists in-frame clones only, not all of them. This table holds about 100,000 clones, 79% found once. Study outcomes and limitations: TCR beta V segments were, for the most part, productive about 87% or about 30% of the time in an earlier analysis.

The specimen was PBMCs. This clonotype was obtained from a female donor in good health and CMV-seropositive. The V and J genes are TRBV9 and TRBJ2-7; the match to TRBD2 covers 8 bases. The CDR3 sequence is CASSVSPGRDYEQYF. The DNA for the CDR3 is TGTGCCAGCAGCGTTTCCCCCGGGAGGGACTACGAGCAGTACTTC. The full variable domain, in which reference TRBV9 and TRBJ2-7 provide the parts outside the CDR3, is DSGVTQTPKHLITATGQRVTLRCSPRSGDLSVYWYQQSLDQGLQFLIQYYNGEERAKGNILERFSAQQFPDLHSELNLSSLELGDSALYFCASSVSPGRDYEQYFGPGTRLTVT.